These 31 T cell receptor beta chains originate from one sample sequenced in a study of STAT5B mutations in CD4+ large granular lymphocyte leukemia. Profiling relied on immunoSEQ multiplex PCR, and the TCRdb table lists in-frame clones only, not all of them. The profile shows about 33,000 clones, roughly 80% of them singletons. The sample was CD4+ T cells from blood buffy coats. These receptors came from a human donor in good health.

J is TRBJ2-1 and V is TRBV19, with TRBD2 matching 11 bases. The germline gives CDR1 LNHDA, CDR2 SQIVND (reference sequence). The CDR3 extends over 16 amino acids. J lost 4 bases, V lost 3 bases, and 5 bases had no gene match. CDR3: CASSIHLAGGYNEQFF. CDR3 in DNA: TGTGCCAGTAGTATCCATCTAGCGGGGGGTTACAATGAGCAGTTCTTC.

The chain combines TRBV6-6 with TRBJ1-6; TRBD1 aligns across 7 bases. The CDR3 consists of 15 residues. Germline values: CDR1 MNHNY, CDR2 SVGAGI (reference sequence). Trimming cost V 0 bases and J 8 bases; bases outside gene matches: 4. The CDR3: CASSYSSQGYSPLHF. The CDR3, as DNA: TGTGCCAGCAGTTACTCGTCACAGGGGTATTCACCCCTCCACTTT.

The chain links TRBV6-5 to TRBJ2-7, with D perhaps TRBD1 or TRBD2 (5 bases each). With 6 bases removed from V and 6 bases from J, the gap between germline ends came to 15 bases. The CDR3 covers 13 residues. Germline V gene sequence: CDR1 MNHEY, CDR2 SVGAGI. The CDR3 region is CASRMGVLGEQYF. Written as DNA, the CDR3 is TGTGCCAGCAGAATGGGGGTACTAGGCGAGCAGTACTTC.

The CDR3: CASSLTGNTEAFF. CDR3 DNA: TGTGCCAGCAGCTTGACAGGGAACACTGAAGCTTTCTTT. V is TRBV7-2 and J is TRBJ1-1; a possible D gene is TRBD1 (6 bases). Per germline, CDR1 SGHTA and CDR2 FQGNSA. The V end lost 3 bases, the J end lost 1 base, and 6 bases lay between the germline ends. This CDR3 spans 13 amino acids.

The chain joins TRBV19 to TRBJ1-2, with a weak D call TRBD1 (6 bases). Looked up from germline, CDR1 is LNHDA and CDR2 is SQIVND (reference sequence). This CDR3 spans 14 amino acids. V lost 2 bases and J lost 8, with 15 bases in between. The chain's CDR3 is CASSITNGGQGYTF. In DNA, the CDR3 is TGTGCCAGTAGTATAACCAACGGGGGGCAAGGCTACACCTTC.

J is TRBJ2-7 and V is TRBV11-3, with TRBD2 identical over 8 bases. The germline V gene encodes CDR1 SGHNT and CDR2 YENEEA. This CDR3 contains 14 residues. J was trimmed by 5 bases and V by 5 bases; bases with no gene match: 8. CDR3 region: CASSTGLVNDEQYF. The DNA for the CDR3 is TGTGCCAGCAGCACGGGACTAGTTAATGACGAGCAGTACTTC.

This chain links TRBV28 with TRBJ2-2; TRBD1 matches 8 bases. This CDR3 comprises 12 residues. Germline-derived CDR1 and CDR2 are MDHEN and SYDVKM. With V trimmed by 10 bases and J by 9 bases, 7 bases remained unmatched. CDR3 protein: CAIGQGVRELFF. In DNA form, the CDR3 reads TGTGCCATAGGACAGGGTGTAAGGGAGCTGTTTTTT.

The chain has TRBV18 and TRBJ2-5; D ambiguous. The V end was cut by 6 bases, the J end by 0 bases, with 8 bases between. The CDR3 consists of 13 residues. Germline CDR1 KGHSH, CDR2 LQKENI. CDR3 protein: CASSLGNQETQYF. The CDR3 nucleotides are TGTGCCAGCTCTTTGGGGAACCAAGAGACCCAGTACTTC. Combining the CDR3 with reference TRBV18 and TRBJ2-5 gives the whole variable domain NAGVMQNPRHLVRRRGQEARLRCSPMKGHSHVYWYRQLPEEGLKFMVYLQKENIIDESGMPKERFSAEFPKEGPSILRIQQVVRGDSAAYFCASSLGNQETQYFGPGTRLLVL.

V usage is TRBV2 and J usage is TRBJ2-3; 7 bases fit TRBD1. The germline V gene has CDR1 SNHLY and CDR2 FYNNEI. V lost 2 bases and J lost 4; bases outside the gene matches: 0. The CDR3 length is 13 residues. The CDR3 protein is CASSEQGADTQYF. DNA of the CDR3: TGTGCCAGCAGTGAACAGGGGGCAGATACGCAGTATTTT. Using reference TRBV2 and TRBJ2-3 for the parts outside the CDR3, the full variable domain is EPEVTQTPSHQVTQMGQEVILRCVPISNHLYFYWYRQILGQKVEFLVSFYNNEISEKSEIFDDQFSVERPDGSNFTLKIRSTKLEDSAMYFCASSEQGADTQYFGPGTRLTVL.

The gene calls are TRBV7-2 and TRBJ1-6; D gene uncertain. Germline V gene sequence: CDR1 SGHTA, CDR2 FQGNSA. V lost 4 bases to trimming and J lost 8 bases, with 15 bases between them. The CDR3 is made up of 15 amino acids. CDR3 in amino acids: CASSWATGRDSPLHF. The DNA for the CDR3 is TGTGCCAGCAGCTGGGCGACGGGAAGAGATTCACCCCTCCACTTT. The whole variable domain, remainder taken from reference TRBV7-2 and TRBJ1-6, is GAGVSQSPSNKVTEKGKDVELRCDPISGHTALYWYRQSLGQGLEFLIYFQGNSAPDKSGLPSDRFSAERTGGSVSTLTIQRTQQEDSAVYLCASSWATGRDSPLHFGNGTRLTVT.

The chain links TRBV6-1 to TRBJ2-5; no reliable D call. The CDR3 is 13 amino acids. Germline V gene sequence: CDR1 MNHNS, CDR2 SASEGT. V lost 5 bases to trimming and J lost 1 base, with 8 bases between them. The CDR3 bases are TGTGCCAGCAGTAAGGTTCCCCAAGAGACCCAGTACTTC. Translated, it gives CASSKVPQETQYF.

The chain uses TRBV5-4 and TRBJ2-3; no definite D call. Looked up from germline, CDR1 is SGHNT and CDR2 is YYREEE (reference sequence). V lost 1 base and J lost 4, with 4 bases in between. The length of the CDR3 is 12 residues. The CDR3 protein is CASSLLPDTQYF. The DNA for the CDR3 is TGTGCCAGCAGCTTGTTGCCAGATACGCAGTATTTT.

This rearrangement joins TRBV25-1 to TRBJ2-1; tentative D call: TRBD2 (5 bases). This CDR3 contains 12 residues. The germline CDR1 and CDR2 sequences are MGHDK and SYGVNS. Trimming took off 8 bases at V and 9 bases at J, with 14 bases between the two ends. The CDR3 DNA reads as TGTGCCAGCGGAGTAAAACGGGGTGAGCAGTTCTTC. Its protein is CASGVKRGEQFF.

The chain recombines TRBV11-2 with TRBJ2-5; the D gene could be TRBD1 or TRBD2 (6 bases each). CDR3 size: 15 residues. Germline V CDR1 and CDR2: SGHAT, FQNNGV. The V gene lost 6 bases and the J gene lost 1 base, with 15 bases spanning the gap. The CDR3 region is CASSPRWGAQETQYF. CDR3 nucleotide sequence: TGTGCCAGCAGTCCACGCTGGGGGGCCCAAGAGACCCAGTACTTC.

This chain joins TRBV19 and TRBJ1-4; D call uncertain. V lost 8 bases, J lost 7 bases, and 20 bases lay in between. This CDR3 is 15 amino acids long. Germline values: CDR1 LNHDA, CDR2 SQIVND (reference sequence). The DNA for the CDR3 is TGTGCCAGTCACGTTCTCCAGGAAGGCGGTGAAAAACTGTTTTTT. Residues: CASHVLQEGGEKLFF.

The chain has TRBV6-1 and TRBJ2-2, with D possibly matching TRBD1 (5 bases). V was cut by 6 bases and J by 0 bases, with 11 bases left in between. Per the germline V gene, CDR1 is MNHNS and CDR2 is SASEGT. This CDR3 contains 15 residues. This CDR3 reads CASSDDSTNTGELFF. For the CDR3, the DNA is TGTGCCAGCAGCGATGACAGTACGAACACCGGGGAGCTGTTTTTT.

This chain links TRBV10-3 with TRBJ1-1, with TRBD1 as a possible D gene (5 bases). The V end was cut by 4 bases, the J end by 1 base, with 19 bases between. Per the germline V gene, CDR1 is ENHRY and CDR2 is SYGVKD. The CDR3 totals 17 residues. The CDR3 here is CAISGSTTGRGNTEAFF. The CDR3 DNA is TGTGCCATCAGTGGGTCAACAACGGGACGGGGGAACACTGAAGCTTTCTTT.

This chain's CDR3 is CASSLRIQGNSPLHF. The CDR3 nucleotides read TGTGCCAGCAGCTTAAGAATACAGGGGAATTCACCCCTCCACTTT. The rearrangement uses TRBV7-9 and TRBJ1-6; 7 bases are a match to TRBD1. This CDR3 is built from 15 residues. Germline V CDR1 and CDR2: SEHNR, FQNEAQ (reference sequence). With 2 bases clipped from V and 7 bases from J, the junction kept 5 bases outside the gene matches.

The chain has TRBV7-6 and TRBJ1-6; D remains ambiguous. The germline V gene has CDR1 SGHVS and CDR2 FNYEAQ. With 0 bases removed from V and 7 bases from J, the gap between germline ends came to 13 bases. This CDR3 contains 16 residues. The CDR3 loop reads CASSLAPRIMNSPLHF. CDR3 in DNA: TGTGCCAGCAGCTTAGCTCCCAGGATAATGAATTCACCCCTCCACTTT.

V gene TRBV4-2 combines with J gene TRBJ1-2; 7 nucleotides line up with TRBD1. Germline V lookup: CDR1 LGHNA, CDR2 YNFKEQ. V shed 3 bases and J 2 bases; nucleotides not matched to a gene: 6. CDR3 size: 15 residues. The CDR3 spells CASSHTTGTNYGYTF. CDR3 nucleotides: TGTGCCAGCAGCCACACGACAGGGACCAACTATGGCTACACCTTC.

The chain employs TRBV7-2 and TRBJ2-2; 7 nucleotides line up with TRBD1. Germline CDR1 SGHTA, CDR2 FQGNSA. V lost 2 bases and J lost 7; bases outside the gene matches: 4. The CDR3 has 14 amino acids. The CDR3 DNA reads TGTGCCAGCAGCTTAAGGGCAGGGGGCGGGGAGCTGTTTTTT. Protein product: CASSLRAGGGELFF. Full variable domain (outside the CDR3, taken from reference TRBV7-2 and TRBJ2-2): GAGVSQSPSNKVTEKGKDVELRCDPISGHTALYWYRQSLGQGLEFLIYFQGNSAPDKSGLPSDRFSAERTGGSVSTLTIQRTQQEDSAVYLCASSLRAGGGELFFGEGSRLTVL.

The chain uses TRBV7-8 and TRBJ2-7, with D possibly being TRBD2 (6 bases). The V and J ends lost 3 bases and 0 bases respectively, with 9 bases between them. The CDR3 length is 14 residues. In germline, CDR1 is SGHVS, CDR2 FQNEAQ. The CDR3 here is CASSLAGISYEQYF. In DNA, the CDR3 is TGTGCCAGCAGCTTGGCGGGAATCTCCTACGAGCAGTACTTC.

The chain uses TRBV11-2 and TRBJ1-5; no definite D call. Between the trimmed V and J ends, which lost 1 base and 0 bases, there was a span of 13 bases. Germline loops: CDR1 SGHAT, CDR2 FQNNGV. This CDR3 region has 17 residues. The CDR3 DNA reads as TGTGCCAGCAGCTTAGCCTCGGCGTGGGTTAGCAATCAGCCCCAGCATTTT. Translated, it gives CASSLASAWVSNQPQHF.

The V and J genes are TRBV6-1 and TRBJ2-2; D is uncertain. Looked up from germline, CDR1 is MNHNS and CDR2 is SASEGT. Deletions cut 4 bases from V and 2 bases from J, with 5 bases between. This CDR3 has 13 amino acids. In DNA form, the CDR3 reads TGTGCCAGCAGTGCGATTAACACCGGGGAGCTGTTTTTT. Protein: CASSAINTGELFF.

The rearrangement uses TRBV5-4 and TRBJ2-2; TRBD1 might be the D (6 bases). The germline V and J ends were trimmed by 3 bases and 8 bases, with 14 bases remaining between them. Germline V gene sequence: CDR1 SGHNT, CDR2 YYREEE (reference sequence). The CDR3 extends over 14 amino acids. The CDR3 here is CASSSIRGAGELFF. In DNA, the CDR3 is TGTGCCAGCAGCTCGATCAGGGGAGCGGGGGAGCTGTTTTTT.

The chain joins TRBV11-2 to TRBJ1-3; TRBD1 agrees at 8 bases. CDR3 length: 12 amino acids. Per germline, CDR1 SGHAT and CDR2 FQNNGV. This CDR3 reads CATGAAGNTIYF. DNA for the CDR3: TGTGCGACAGGGGCAGCTGGAAACACCATATATTTT.

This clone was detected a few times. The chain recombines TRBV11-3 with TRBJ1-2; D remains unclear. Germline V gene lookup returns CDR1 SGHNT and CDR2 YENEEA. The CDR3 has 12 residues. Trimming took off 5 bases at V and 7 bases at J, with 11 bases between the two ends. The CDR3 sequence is CASSPRAGGYTF. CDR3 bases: TGTGCCAGCAGCCCCCGGGCGGGTGGCTACACCTTC.

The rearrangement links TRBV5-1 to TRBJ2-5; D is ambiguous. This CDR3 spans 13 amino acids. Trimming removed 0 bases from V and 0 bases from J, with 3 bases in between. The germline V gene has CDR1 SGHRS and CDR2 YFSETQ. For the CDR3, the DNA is TGCGCCAGCAGCTTGGGGTACCAAGAGACCCAGTACTTC. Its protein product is CASSLGYQETQYF.

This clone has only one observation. DNA of the CDR3: TGTGCCAGCAGCTTTAGGGGGAGCGGGGTCAGCAATGAGCAGTTCTTC. Translated: CASSFRGSGVSNEQFF. The chain uses TRBV11-2 and TRBJ2-1; tentatively, D is TRBD2 (7 bases). CDR1 SGHAT and CDR2 FQNNGV come from the germline V gene. V lost 3 bases and J lost 6, with 18 bases in between. This CDR3 contains 16 residues.

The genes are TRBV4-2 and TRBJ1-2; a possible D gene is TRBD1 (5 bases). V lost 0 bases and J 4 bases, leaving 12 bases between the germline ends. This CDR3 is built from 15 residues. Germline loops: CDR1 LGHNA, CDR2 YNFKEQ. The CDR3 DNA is TGTGCCAGCAGCCAAGAAGAGGGGAGAGGCTATGGCTACACCTTC. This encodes CASSQEEGRGYGYTF.

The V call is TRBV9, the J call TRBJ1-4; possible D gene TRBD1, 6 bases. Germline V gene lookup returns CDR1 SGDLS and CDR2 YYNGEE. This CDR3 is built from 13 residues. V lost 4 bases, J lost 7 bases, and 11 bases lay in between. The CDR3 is CASSRGQSEKLFF. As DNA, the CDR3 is TGTGCCAGCAGCAGAGGACAGTCTGAAAAACTGTTTTTT.